This TCR beta chain originates from a study of T-cell reconstitution after alpha-beta-depleted transplantation in children. This CDR3 spans 15 amino acids. Per germline, CDR1 SGHTA and CDR2 FQGNSA. V was trimmed by 5 bases and J by 0 bases, leaving 13 bases between them. A library of TCRbeta sequences, prepared with unique molecular identifiers, was generated. TCRdb re-analysed the PCR reads in MiXCR, keeping a single row per CDR3 protein. The sample consists of over 200,000 distinct CDR3 sequences, 8% to 10% of them appearing once. The material sequenced was PBMCs from the stem cell graft donor, taken from the stem cell graft. This sequence was found in a human donor who donated a stem cell graft to a child with acute lymphoblastic leukemia. The chain carries TRBV7-2 and TRBJ1-2; D is ambiguous. This chain's CDR3 is CASSLTLTSNYGYTF. Written as DNA, the CDR3 is TGTGCCAGCAGCCTTACGCTAACCTCTAACTATGGCTACACCTTC.